This TCR beta chain was profiled in a study of post-analysis software for immune sequencing data (dated by TCRdb to between 2015 and 2017). Notes on the research overall: The recorded disease courses included relapsing-remitting, secondary progressive and progressive-relapsing multiple sclerosis, and some patients had no subtype annotation. A subset of samples was prepared in parallel using single-end sample barcoding, then pooled and co-amplified after Illumina adapter ligation. The multiple sclerosis patient repertoires were compared with under 13 previously published healthy control repertoires from donors aged about 6 to 26 years. Overall study results and their limits: Direct clustering with F measure revealed strong co-clustering of samples prepared in the same batch, which led to a batch-effect correction. Normalized Chao1 diversity was significantly lower in multiple sclerosis patients than controls, suggesting substantial peripheral T-cell clonal expansion. Significantly higher frequencies in patients than in controls were found for about five TRBV segments, including TRBV5-6, TRBV5-1 and TRBV20-1. The multiple sclerosis patient group was slightly younger than the control group.

To demonstrate the VDJtools post-analysis software, TCR beta repertoires were profiled from the peripheral blood of over ten young patients with multiple sclerosis. Multiple sclerosis patients were children and adolescents aged about 6 to 17 years. Receptor amplification or capture employed PCR. The sequencing machine was an Illumina HiSeq 2500. To reduce PCR and sequencing biases, unique molecular identifiers were incorporated into the TCR beta cDNA libraries. Roughly 0.5 million cDNA molecules were obtained per 1 to 10 million input T cells, so each molecule approximated one T cell. The patient libraries were prepared and sequenced using the same protocol as the earlier healthy control dataset. Samples belonging to the same batch were prepared together, multiplexed and sequenced on a shared HiSeq lane. For the original study's pipeline: MIGEC handled the raw barcoded reads, throwing out single-read molecular identifier groups before consensus assembly and CDR3 extraction. VDJtools was used for post-analysis of the clonotype tables, and diversity was normalized by down-sampling every dataset to the size of the smallest sample. Repertoire overlap clustering matched CDR3 amino acid but not nucleotide sequences to correct batch-related cross-sample contamination. TCRdb itself trimmed the public reads at Q25 with fastp, ran MiXCR and retained productive beta chains. Identical CDR3 protein sequences are pooled into one entry, listed with their most common genes and DNA. It is TCRdb's table, rather than the study itself, that gives the V and J calls and clone size. The sample records approximately 730,000 distinct CDR3 sequences, 46% of which are singletons. The top ten clones comprise approximately 4.4% of the sample.

With respect to this clonotype: Its antigen is currently not known. Per-base quality was not reported, and no clone a single base away is much larger than it.

The germline V gene supplies CDR1 SQVTM and CDR2 ANQGSEA. The junction shows trimming of 4 bases on V and 10 bases on J, plus 14 bases between the germline ends. Including cysteine and phenylalanine, the CDR3 has 12 amino acids. Left in the record is the CDR3 DNA by itself, 36 bases read in frame from the first base. The sample taken for sequencing was blood. The chain joins TRBV29-1 to TRBJ2-1, and possibly TRBD1, on 5 matching bases. This sequence was found in a girl aged 5-17 years with multiple sclerosis. The CDR3 protein: CSVAGAGGEQFF. The DNA sequence reads TGCAGCGTTGCTGGGGCAGGCGGCGAGCAGTTCTTC.